These 21 T cell receptor beta chains came from one sample sequenced in a study of blood T cell repertoires in COVID-19. Using immunoSEQ multiplex PCR, the repertoire was profiled, and TCRdb retains in-frame clones only, with some absent. The sample lists about 220,000 clones; about nine tenths were seen once. Sequences were obtained from PBMCs or T cells enriched from blood (not recorded which). These receptors all stem from a woman in her forties with acute COVID-19.

CDR3 region: CAIILDREYGYTF. The CDR3, as DNA: TGTGCCATCATCCTGGACAGGGAGTATGGCTACACCTTC. J is TRBJ1-2 and V is TRBV10-3, with 8 positions matching TRBD1. The CDR3 has 13 amino acids. The V segment lost 7 bases and the J segment 5 bases; nucleotides outside the gene matches: 6. CDR1 and CDR2 from the germline V gene are ENHRY and SYGVKD.

The chain carries TRBV5-1 and TRBJ1-1; TRBD1 aligns across 7 bases. The germline V gene has CDR1 SGHRS and CDR2 YFSETQ. The CDR3 runs to 16 residues. J gave up 4 bases and V 0 bases, and 9 bases lay outside the gene matches. The CDR3 region has the DNA TGCGCCAGCAGCTTGGCGGCAGGGGGAATGCGCACTGAAGCTTTCTTT. It yields the protein CASSLAAGGMRTEAFF. The full variable domain, in which reference TRBV5-1 and TRBJ1-1 provide the parts outside the CDR3, is KAGVTQTPRYLIKTRGQQVTLSCSPISGHRSVSWYQQTPGQGLQFLFEYFSETQRNKGNFPGRFSGRQFSNSRSEMNVSTLELGDSALYLCASSLAAGGMRTEAFFGQGTRLTVV.

The V gene is TRBV12-3 or TRBV12-4, the J gene TRBJ2-7; tentative D call: TRBD2 (5 bases). The CDR3 has 13 amino acids. The ends were cut back, 2 bases at V and 6 bases at J, with 11 bases in the middle. CDR3 sequence reads: CASSLNLGSEQYF. CDR3 DNA: TGTGCCAGCAGTTTAAATTTGGGGAGCGAGCAGTACTTC.

The chain is built from TRBV10-2 and TRBJ2-1, with TRBD2 matching 11 bases. The CDR3 consists of 16 residues. Germline V gives CDR1 WSHSY, CDR2 SAAADI. Unmatched junction bases numbered 3, after V lost 0 bases and J lost 5 bases. CDR3 sequence (DNA): TGCGCCAGCAGTGAGTCCGGGACTAGCGGTAACAATGAGCAGTTCTTC. Translating it yields CASSESGTSGNNEQFF.

The rearrangement links TRBV5-6 to TRBJ1-6; tentative D call: TRBD1 (6 bases). This CDR3 spans 14 amino acids. V shed 5 bases and J shed 10 bases, with 16 bases lying between them. Germline loops: CDR1 SGHDT, CDR2 YYEEEE. The CDR3 here is CASSSTGQESPLHF. The CDR3 coding sequence is TGTGCCAGCAGTTCCACAGGGCAAGAATCACCCCTCCACTTT.

The J gene is TRBJ1-6, the V gene TRBV5-1, with a possible D match to TRBD1 (6 bases). This CDR3 has 19 residues. Trimming stripped 5 bases from V and 10 bases from J, with 31 bases between. Per germline, CDR1 SGHRS and CDR2 YFSETQ. DNA for the CDR3: TGCGCCAGCAGGCCCCCTCCAGAACATCCGGGACACCTGGGATCACCCCTCCACTTT. As protein: CASRPPPEHPGHLGSPLHF.

The chain joins TRBV19 to TRBJ2-3, with 8 bases lining up with TRBD2. CDR1 LNHDA and CDR2 SQIVND come from the germline V gene (reference sequence). The V segment lost 5 bases and the J segment 5 bases; nucleotides outside the gene matches: 6. CDR3 length: 14 residues. The CDR3: CASSQRGSIDTQYF. CDR3 nucleotide sequence: TGTGCCAGTAGTCAGCGGGGGTCGATAGATACGCAGTATTTT.

The genes are TRBV4-1 and TRBJ2-3; 9 bases are a match to TRBD2. Germline values: CDR1 MGHRA, CDR2 YSYEKL. CDR3 length equals 18 residues. Trimming at V came to 0 bases and at J to 4 bases, leaving 11 bases not matched to a gene. In nucleotides, the CDR3 is TGCGCCAGCAGCCAAGAAGAGGCGGGGGGGCCAGTTGCAGATACGCAGTATTTT. Its translation is CASSQEEAGGPVADTQYF.

This rearrangement joins TRBV6-5 to TRBJ2-5, with D uncertain. Germline V gives CDR1 MNHEY, CDR2 SVGAGI. The length of the CDR3 is 14 residues. V lost 4 bases to trimming and J lost 2 bases, with 11 bases between them. In DNA, the CDR3 is TGTGCCAGCAGTTTGACACTTAATCAAGAGACCCAGTACTTC. Its translation: CASSLTLNQETQYF.

The V call is TRBV28, the J call TRBJ1-1; 8 nucleotides match TRBD1. CDR1 is MDHEN, CDR2 SYDVKM, per germline. CDR3 length: 16 amino acids. The junction had 8 bases not matched to a gene; V was cut back by 3 bases and J by 2 bases. CDR3 region: CASSFGSAGGNTEAFF. CDR3 DNA: TGTGCCAGCAGTTTTGGTTCGGCAGGGGGCAACACTGAAGCTTTCTTT.

The rearrangement joins TRBV7-2 to TRBJ2-2; TRBD2 matches 7 bases. The CDR3 has 15 residues. Germline CDR1 is SGHTA and CDR2 is FQGNSA. J lost 8 bases, V lost 5 bases, and 11 bases had no gene match. This chain's CDR3 is CASSPSWGGMGELFF. DNA for the CDR3: TGTGCCAGCAGCCCGAGCTGGGGGGGGATGGGGGAGCTGTTTTTT.

This rearrangement joins TRBV24-1 to TRBJ2-1; TRBD1 agrees at 7 bases. CDR1 and CDR2 (germline): KGHDR, SFDVKD. The CDR3 totals 16 residues. Unmatched junction bases numbered 9, after V lost 2 bases and J lost 6 bases. In DNA, the CDR3 is TGTGCCACCAGTGATTCTGTCGAGGGGGCTGGCAATGAGCAGTTCTTC. Translating gives CATSDSVEGAGNEQFF.

The genes are TRBV27 and TRBJ1-1, with 8 nucleotides matching TRBD1. After removal of 4 bases from V and 4 bases from J, the junction contained 14 bases not matched to a gene. The germline gives CDR1 MNHEY, CDR2 SMNVEV (reference sequence). The CDR3 is made up of 17 amino acids. CDR3 region: CASSSRQGTARSTEAFF. CDR3 sequence (DNA): TGTGCCAGCAGTTCCCGACAGGGGACAGCGAGGAGCACTGAAGCTTTCTTT.

This chain joins TRBV7-9 and TRBJ1-1, with D uncertain. CDR1 is SEHNR, CDR2 FQNEAQ, per germline (reference sequence). V was clipped by 5 bases and J by 3 bases, with 7 bases between them. This CDR3 has 12 residues. CDR3 nucleotides: TGTGCCAGCAGCCTGGCACACACTGAAGCTTTCTTT. It translates to CASSLAHTEAFF.

The rearrangement joins TRBV7-2 to TRBJ1-1, with D possibly matching TRBD1 (6 bases). The germline CDR1 and CDR2 sequences are SGHTA and FQGNSA. V was cut by 5 bases and J by 1 base, with 8 bases left in between. CDR3 length equals 13 residues. The CDR3 region has the DNA TGTGCCAGCAGCCTGGACAGGAACACTGAAGCTTTCTTT. This codes for CASSLDRNTEAFF.

The gene calls are TRBV27 and TRBJ1-6; 7 positions match TRBD1. Germline CDR1 reads MNHEY; CDR2 reads SMNVEV (reference sequence). The CDR3 runs 15 residues. Losses at the gene ends were 6 bases for V and 5 bases for J; bases not matched to a gene: 7. CDR3 sequence: CASSTTGSHNSPLHF. The CDR3 bases are TGTGCCAGCAGCACGACAGGGTCCCATAATTCACCCCTCCACTTT.

The chain couples TRBV11-2 to TRBJ2-3; TRBD2 aligns across 12 bases. Trimming took 3 bases from V and 6 from J; bases not matched to a gene: 13. The CDR3 has 18 amino acids. CDR1 and CDR2 (germline): SGHAT, FQNNGV. The CDR3 DNA follows: TGTGCCAGCAGCTTCGGGAGGACTAGCGGGGCGACGGGGGATACGCAGTATTTT. Translating it yields CASSFGRTSGATGDTQYF.

The chain carries TRBV30 and TRBJ2-1, with 8 bases lining up with TRBD1. The germline V gene has CDR1 GTSNPN and CDR2 SVGIG (reference sequence). Germline trimming cut 4 bases from V and 9 bases from J; bases unmatched to any gene: 5. There are 12 residues in the CDR3. CDR3 protein: CAWNSGGTEQFF. CDR3 nucleotides: TGTGCCTGGAATTCAGGGGGCACTGAGCAGTTCTTC.

This chain connects TRBV30 to TRBJ1-6; D unclear. The CDR3 is made up of 15 amino acids. V lost 0 bases to trimming and J lost 7 bases, with 13 bases between them. Germline V gene lookup returns CDR1 GTSNPN and CDR2 SVGIG (reference sequence). The CDR3 DNA is TGTGCCTGGAGTGTACGTCATGGGCTGAATTCACCCCTCCACTTT. Translated: CAWSVRHGLNSPLHF.

The chain uses TRBV19 and TRBJ1-2; D is unresolved. With 7 bases removed from V and 4 bases from J, the gap between germline ends came to 19 bases. The CDR3 contains 15 residues. Germline V gene data show CDR1 as LNHDA and CDR2 as SQIVND (reference sequence). CDR3 in DNA: TGTGCCAGTAATTGGGCATCTAGCCAAGGCTATGGCTACACCTTC. It encodes CASNWASSQGYGYTF.

CDR3 in amino acids: CASSPSTGAFNYGYTF. The DNA of the CDR3 is TGTGCCAGTAGTCCGTCTACAGGGGCCTTTAACTATGGCTACACCTTC. V is TRBV19 and J is TRBJ1-2; 7 bases are shared with TRBD1. V was pared by 5 bases and J by 1 base, with 10 bases of the junction left unmatched. Germline loops: CDR1 LNHDA, CDR2 SQIVND (reference sequence). This CDR3 comprises 16 residues.